These 2 T cell receptor beta chains came from one sample sequenced in a study of siplizumab effects on memory and regulatory T cells (dated by TCRdb to the late 2010s). Libraries were made using the immunoSEQ multiplex PCR assay. TCRdb took over this immuneACCESS table, retaining in-frame rearrangements with V and J assigned. Such tables are incomplete; in checked studies, under half of the missing clones stem from an unresolved V gene, and the remainder is unexplained. This sample comprises some 100,000 clones, roughly 96% of them detected only once. The ten largest clones add up to 0.031% of the sample. Material: naive CD4+ T cells sorted from blood. Per the publication, the cell subset or site label means: unstimulated naive T cells. Receptors were obtained from a human donor in good health.

This rearrangement joins TRBV7-9 to TRBJ2-3; D ambiguous. Germline values: CDR1 SEHNR, CDR2 FQNEAQ (reference sequence). V lost 1 base to trimming and J lost 6 bases, with 8 bases between them. This CDR3 region has 13 residues. The CDR3 loop reads CASSLGGFDTQYF. As DNA, the CDR3 is TGTGCCAGCAGCTTAGGGGGATTCGATACGCAGTATTTT. The full variable domain, rest sourced from reference TRBV7-9 and TRBJ2-3, is DTGVSQNPRHKITKRGQNVTFRCDPISEHNRLYWYRQTLGQGPEFLTYFQNEAQLEKSRLLSDRFSAERPKGSFSTLEIQRTEQGDSAMYLCASSLGGFDTQYFGPGTRLTVL.

The chain combines TRBV5-4 with TRBJ1-4; the D gene is possibly TRBD1 (5 bases). Germline assignment: CDR1 SGHNT and CDR2 YYREEE (reference sequence). CDR3 length: 14 residues. The V end was cut by 2 bases, the J end by 4 bases, with 9 bases between. The CDR3 here is CASSFGGDNEKLFF. For the CDR3, the DNA is TGTGCCAGCAGCTTCGGGGGGGATAATGAAAAACTGTTTTTT. Filled out from reference TRBV5-4 and TRBJ1-4, the complete variable domain reads ETGVTQSPTHLIKTRGQQVTLRCSSQSGHNTVSWYQQALGQGPQFIFQYYREEENGRGNFPPRFSGLQFPNYSSELNVNALELDDSALYLCASSFGGDNEKLFFGSGTQLSVL.